This T cell receptor (beta chain) is from a study of blood T cell repertoires in COVID-19. Whole-study context: Sites in the United States, Italy and Spain provided acute and convalescent COVID-19 samples.

The authors' processing: Nucleated cell counts were estimated from reference gene primer amplification. Using immunoSEQ multiplex PCR, the repertoire was profiled, and TCRdb retains in-frame clones only, with some absent. That table supplies the V and J calls and clone size; D and trimming were determined from the DNA. Among about 300,000 clones listed, about nine tenths were seen once. Germline loops: CDR1 SGHRS, CDR2 YFSETQ. This CDR3 region has 17 residues. The ends were cut back, 0 bases at V and 4 bases at J, with 19 bases in the middle. Those enrolled, adults aged about 18 to 89 years, came from around 24 US areas. Recovery meant two consecutive negative NP/OP PCR tests, professional clearance, or resolved symptoms.

The V call is TRBV5-1, the J call TRBJ2-5; D is possibly TRBD1 (6 bases). The sequencing sample was made of PBMCs or T cells enriched from blood (not recorded which). This sequence was found in a woman between 18 and 29 years old who had recovered from COVID-19. CDR3 residues: CASSLATNALGAETQYF. The CDR3 DNA reads TGCGCCAGCAGCTTGGCGACTAATGCTTTGGGGGCAGAGACCCAGTACTTC.